The 14 T cell receptor beta chains below all came from one sample that was sequenced in a study of control samples from healthy donors and cancer patients (dated by TCRdb to about 2020). Library generation was performed with the immunoSEQ multiplex PCR assay. TCRdb retrieved this table from immuneACCESS and kept in-frame rearrangements only. Not all clones are present; in checked studies, unresolved V genes account for under half, and no reason is known for the remainder. This sample comprises 90,000 or so clones, approximately 80% of them detected only once. The ten largest clones capture roughly 19% of the sample. What was sequenced was blood. The receptors were gathered from a man aged 30 to 45 in good health.

The chain is built from TRBV29-1 and TRBJ2-3; TRBD2 matches 10 bases. The length of the CDR3 is 16 residues. V shed 4 bases and J 0 bases; nucleotides not matched to a gene: 7. Germline V gene lookup returns CDR1 SQVTM and CDR2 ANQGSEA. CDR3 sequence (DNA): TGCAGCGTTGTAGCGGGGGGCCGATCTAGCACAGATACGCAGTATTTT. It is translated as CSVVAGGRSSTDTQYF.

The chain combines TRBV14 with TRBJ2-3; D may match TRBD1 or TRBD2 (5 bases each). Germline values: CDR1 SGHDN, CDR2 FVKESK. The CDR3 has 14 amino acids. The V end was cut by 0 bases, the J end by 5 bases, with 9 bases between. The DNA for the CDR3 is TGTGCCAGCAGCCAAGACCGGGGCGGAGATACGCAGTATTTT. Translating gives CASSQDRGGDTQYF.

The chain is built from TRBV27 and TRBJ2-7; 7 positions agree with TRBD1. There are 14 residues in the CDR3. Germline CDR1 and CDR2: MNHEY and SMNVEV (reference sequence). V lost 4 bases to trimming and J lost 5 bases; unmatched junction nucleotides: 8. CDR3 DNA: TGTGCCAGCAGTTCCCACAGGGGAGAGAACGAGCAGTACTTC. Its protein is CASSSHRGENEQYF.

The V gene is TRBV7-9, the J gene TRBJ2-2; the D gene is possibly TRBD2 (5 bases). CDR3 size: 16 residues. Deletions cut 1 base from V and 4 bases from J, with 13 bases between. Germline V gene sequence: CDR1 SEHNR, CDR2 FQNEAQ (reference sequence). CDR3 nucleotide sequence: TGTGCCAGCAGCTTAGACACGCAGGCGGGCACCGGGGAGCTGTTTTTT. Translated: CASSLDTQAGTGELFF.

This clone showed up just once. The rearrangement joins TRBV5-1 to TRBJ2-5; no clear D. The germline V gene has CDR1 SGHRS and CDR2 YFSETQ. Trimming removed 4 bases from V and 2 bases from J, with 9 bases in between. The CDR3 consists of 13 residues. The CDR3 nucleotides are TGCGCCAGCAGCCCCACCCTACAAGAGACCCAGTACTTC. It translates to CASSPTLQETQYF.

The chain couples TRBV28 to TRBJ1-4; no reliable D call. CDR1 and CDR2 (germline): MDHEN, SYDVKM. This CDR3 has 14 residues. V was pared by 3 bases and J by 8 bases, with 13 bases between. The CDR3 region is CASSLRALREKLFF. In DNA, the CDR3 is TGTGCCAGCAGTTTGAGAGCCCTCAGGGAAAAACTGTTTTTT.

V and J are TRBV18 and TRBJ1-1; TRBD1 aligns across 10 bases. With 5 bases clipped from V and 5 bases from J, the junction kept 5 bases outside the gene matches. The CDR3 consists of 14 residues. Germline values: CDR1 KGHSH, CDR2 LQKENI. The chain's CDR3 is CASSKTGGSTEAFF. The CDR3 DNA is TGTGCCAGCTCAAAGACAGGGGGCAGTACTGAAGCTTTCTTT.

The J gene is TRBJ2-7, the V gene TRBV28; 10 bases line up with TRBD2. The CDR3 has 16 amino acids. The V gene end was trimmed by 3 bases and the J gene end by 2 bases; junction bases not matched to a gene: 7. Germline V gives CDR1 MDHEN, CDR2 SYDVKM. The DNA of the CDR3 is TGTGCCAGCAGTTTCGGGCTAGCGGGGGCTACCTACGAGCAGTACTTC. It specifies CASSFGLAGATYEQYF.

This clone was detected only a few times. The chain has TRBV7-8 and TRBJ1-1; D uncertain. CDR1 and CDR2 from the germline V gene are SGHVS and FQNEAQ. The CDR3 totals 13 residues. Trimming took 1 base from V and 0 from J, leaving 3 bases between them. Here the CDR3 reads CASSLEVNTEAFF. The CDR3, as DNA: TGTGCCAGCAGCTTAGAGGTGAACACTGAAGCTTTCTTT.

The CDR3 coding sequence is TGCAGCCTACAGAAGGGGGGAACTGAAGCTTTCTTT. It specifies CSLQKGGTEAFF. V is TRBV29-1 and J is TRBJ1-1; tentatively, D is TRBD1 (6 bases). The germline CDR1 and CDR2 sequences are SQVTM and ANQGSEA. The CDR3 has 12 residues. Trimming pared 8 bases from V and 5 bases from J, leaving 15 bases between.

This clone has a handful of counts. Other DNA sequences in this specimen translate into the identical CDR3. The rearrangement uses TRBV5-1 and TRBJ2-5, with D possibly TRBD2 on 7 matching bases. This CDR3 comprises 15 residues. Germline V CDR1 and CDR2: SGHRS, YFSETQ. Trimming removed 4 bases at V and 5 bases at J, with 18 bases between. CDR3 DNA sequence: TGCGCCAGCAGCGCGGGCGGGGGCCGAGGGGAGACCCAGTACTTC. Translation: CASSAGGGRGETQYF.

The chain joins TRBV29-1 to TRBJ2-5; D gene uncertain. The CDR3 is 11 amino acids. V lost 4 bases, J lost 4 bases, and 7 bases lay in between. CDR1 SQVTM and CDR2 ANQGSEA come from the germline V gene. The CDR3 DNA sequence: TGCAGCGTTGGGGTGGGAGAGACCCAGTACTTC. It codes for CSVGVGETQYF.

The chain uses TRBV19 and TRBJ1-5; possibly TRBD1 for D (5 bases). The CDR3 consists of 12 residues. Germline loops: CDR1 LNHDA, CDR2 SQIVND (reference sequence). V was trimmed by 4 bases and J by 5 bases, leaving 6 bases between them. Written as DNA, the CDR3 is TGTGCCAGTAGTAAAGGGGATCAGCCCCAGCATTTT. Protein sequence: CASSKGDQPQHF.

The CDR3: CASLGTADTQYF. The CDR3 region has the DNA TGTGCCAGCCTGGGGACTGCAGATACGCAGTATTTT. The V call is TRBV6-5, the J call TRBJ2-3, with a tentative D call TRBD2 (6 bases). Germline V CDR1 and CDR2: MNHEY, SVGAGI. Trimming cost V 8 bases and J 4 bases, with 10 bases left between them. The CDR3 is made up of 12 amino acids.